This paragraph reports one T cell receptor beta chain. Its antigen is not identified. The data were obtained in a study of T cells in Graves' hyperthyroidism and ophthalmopathy. Study outcomes and limitations: Blood also contained most expanded thyroid clonotypes above 0.001.

There were TCR beta CDR3 regions amplified from RNA transcripts. The TCR CDR3 first-round RT-PCR relied on the HTBI primer set. Each CDR3 protein gets one entry after TCRdb re-called the multiplex PCR reads with MiXCR. The sample comprises roughly 290,000 distinct CDR3 sequences, approximately 13% of which are singletons, and roughly 7.9% rests with the top ten. The PBMCs were taken from approximately 9 ml of fresh peripheral blood. This CDR3 comprises 15 residues. V lost 3 bases, J lost 7 bases, and 19 bases lay in between. The germline V gene has CDR1 SGDLS and CDR2 YYNGEE. The source of this sequence is a woman in her forties with Graves' hyperthyroidism. Source material: blood. The chain combines TRBV9 with TRBJ2-5; tentatively, D is TRBD2 (6 bases). Here the CDR3 reads CASSDDFGGVGTQYF. The CDR3 bases are TGTGCCAGCAGCGACGATTTCGGCGGGGTTGGGACCCAGTACTTC.